This is a list of T cell receptor beta chains from one sample in a study of molecular identifiers for immune sequencing clone quantification. TCRdb re-called the PCR reads through MiXCR, storing one row per CDR3 protein. Counted here are approximately 630,000 distinct CDR3 sequences, roughly 23% occurring once; the ten biggest clones make up 0.78%. The sequenced sample consisted of naive CD8+ T cells from blood, with Jurkat cell RNA spiked in. These receptors originate from a human donor in good health. Some libraries in this study had Jurkat cell RNA spiked in. CDR3s include the opening cysteine and the closing phenylalanine or tryptophan. A D gene is named only where the DNA matches it firmly. Rows give clone size only sometimes, using once, few, many, or a class for an expanded clone.

J gene,V gene,D gene,clone size,CDR3 protein,CDR3 DNA
TRBJ2-5,TRBV2,TRBD2,.,CASIHPGASGGAEETQYF,TGTGCCAGCATTCATCCCGGGGCTAGCGGGGGGGCGGAAGAGACCCAGTACTTC
TRBJ2-5,TRBV12-3/TRBV12-4,.,many,CASSPPGTTGQLLETQYF,TGTGCCAGCAGTCCGCCTGGAACCACTGGACAGCTTCTCGAGACCCAGTACTTC
TRBJ2-7,TRBV6-5,TRBD1,.,CASSLEPQGARYERYF,TGTGCCAGCAGCTTGGAACCTCAGGGGGCTAGGTACGAGCGGTACTTC
TRBJ2-5,TRBV27,.,few,CASSPLLRGETQYF,TGTGCCAGCAGTCCCCTGCTTAGGGGGGAGACCCAGTACTTC
TRBJ2-1,TRBV7-2,.,.,CASRPLGYNEQFF,TGTGCCAGCAGACCTTTGGGCTACAATGAGCAGTTCTTC
TRBJ1-2,TRBV5-3,.,few,CASSLEAPSDGYTF,TGTGCCAGCAGCTTGGAGGCCCCGAGTGATGGCTACACCTTC
TRBJ2-7,TRBV20-1,.,.,CSARGNPGMAPMKQYF,TGCAGTGCTAGGGGCAACCCCGGGATGGCCCCCATGAAGCAGTACTTC
TRBJ2-7,TRBV27,TRBD2,few,CASSLGTSGRYEQYF,TGTGCCAGCAGTTTAGGGACTAGCGGGAGATACGAGCAGTACTTC
TRBJ1-5,TRBV20-1,TRBD1,many,CSADGTGNQPQHF,TGCAGTGCGGACGGGACAGGCAATCAGCCCCAGCATTTT
TRBJ1-1,TRBV13,.,many,CASSFANTEAFF,TGTGCCAGCAGTTTTGCCAACACTGAAGCTTTCTTT